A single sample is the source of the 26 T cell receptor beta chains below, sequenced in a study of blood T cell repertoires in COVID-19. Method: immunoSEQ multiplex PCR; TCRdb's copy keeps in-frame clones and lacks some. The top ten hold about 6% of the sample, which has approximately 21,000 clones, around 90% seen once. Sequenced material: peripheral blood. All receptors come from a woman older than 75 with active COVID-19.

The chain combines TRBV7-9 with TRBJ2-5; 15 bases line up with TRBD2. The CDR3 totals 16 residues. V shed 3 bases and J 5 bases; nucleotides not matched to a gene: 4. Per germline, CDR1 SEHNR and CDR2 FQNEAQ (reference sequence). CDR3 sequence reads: CASSFTGTSGGETQYF. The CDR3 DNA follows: TGTGCCAGCAGCTTCACCGGGACTAGCGGGGGGGAGACCCAGTACTTC.

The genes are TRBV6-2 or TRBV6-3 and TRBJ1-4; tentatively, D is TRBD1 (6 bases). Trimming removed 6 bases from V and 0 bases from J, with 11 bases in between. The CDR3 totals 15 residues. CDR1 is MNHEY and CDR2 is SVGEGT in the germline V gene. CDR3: CASSRWTATNEKLFF. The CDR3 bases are TGTGCCAGCAGCCGCTGGACAGCAACTAATGAAAAACTGTTTTTT.

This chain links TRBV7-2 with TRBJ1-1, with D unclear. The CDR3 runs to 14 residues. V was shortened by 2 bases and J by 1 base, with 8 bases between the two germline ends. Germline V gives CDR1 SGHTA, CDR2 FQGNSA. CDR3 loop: CASSLSRENTEAFF. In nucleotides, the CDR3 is TGTGCCAGCAGCTTATCGAGGGAGAACACTGAAGCTTTCTTT.

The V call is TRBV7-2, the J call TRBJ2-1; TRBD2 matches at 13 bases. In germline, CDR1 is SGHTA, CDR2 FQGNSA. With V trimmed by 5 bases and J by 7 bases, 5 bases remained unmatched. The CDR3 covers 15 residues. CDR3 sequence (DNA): TGTGCCAGCAGCCTGATGACTAGCGGGGGGAATGAGCAGTTCTTC. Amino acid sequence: CASSLMTSGGNEQFF. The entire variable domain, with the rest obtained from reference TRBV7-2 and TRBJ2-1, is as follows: GAGVSQSPSNKVTEKGKDVELRCDPISGHTALYWYRQSLGQGLEFLIYFQGNSAPDKSGLPSDRFSAERTGGSVSTLTIQRTQQEDSAVYLCASSLMTSGGNEQFFGPGTRLTVL.

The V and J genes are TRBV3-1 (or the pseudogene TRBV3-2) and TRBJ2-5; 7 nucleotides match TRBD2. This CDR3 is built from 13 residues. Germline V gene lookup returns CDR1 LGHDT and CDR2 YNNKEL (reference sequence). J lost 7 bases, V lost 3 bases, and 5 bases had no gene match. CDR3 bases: TGTGCCAGCAGCCAGGGGACTACAGGGACCCAGTACTTC. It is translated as CASSQGTTGTQYF.

The CDR3 region has the DNA TGTGCAAGTCGCTTAGCGGGACAGGGGGGATACACTGAAGCTTTCTTT. Translation gives CASRLAGQGGYTEAFF. The V gene is TRBV12-2, the J gene TRBJ1-1; TRBD1 reflects the table's D call only, with no check against the DNA. TRBV12-2 is recorded as a pseudogene. The CDR3 consists of 16 residues.

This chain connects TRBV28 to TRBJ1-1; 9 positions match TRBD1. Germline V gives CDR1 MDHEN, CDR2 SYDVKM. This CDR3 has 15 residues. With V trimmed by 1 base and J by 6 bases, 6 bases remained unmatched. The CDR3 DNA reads TGTGCCAGCAGTTTATTACAGGGGGCTGGAGCTGAAGCTTTCTTT. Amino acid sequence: CASSLLQGAGAEAFF.

In nucleotides, the CDR3 is TGTGCCAGCAGCCAAGGGTTTCGGGGGTTCCTCTACGAGCAGTACTTC. The encoded protein is CASSQGFRGFLYEQYF. The chain is built from TRBV14 and TRBJ2-7; possible D gene TRBD2, 6 bases. The V end was cut by 1 base, the J end by 3 bases, with 16 bases between. Germline V gene data show CDR1 as SGHDN and CDR2 as FVKESK. The CDR3 spans 16 residues.

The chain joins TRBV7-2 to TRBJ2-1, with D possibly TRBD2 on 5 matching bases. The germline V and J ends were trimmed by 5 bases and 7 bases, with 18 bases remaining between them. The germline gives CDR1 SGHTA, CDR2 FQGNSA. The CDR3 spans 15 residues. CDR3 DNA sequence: TGTGCCAGCAGCCCCGGACGGGGAGCTTGGAATGAGCAGTTCTTC. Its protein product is CASSPGRGAWNEQFF.

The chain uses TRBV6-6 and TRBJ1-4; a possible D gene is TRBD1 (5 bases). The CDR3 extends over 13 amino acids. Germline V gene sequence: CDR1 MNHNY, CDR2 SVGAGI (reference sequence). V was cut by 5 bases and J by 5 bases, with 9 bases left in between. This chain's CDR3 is CASSPQANEKLFF. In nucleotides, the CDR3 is TGTGCCAGCAGTCCACAGGCGAATGAAAAACTGTTTTTT.

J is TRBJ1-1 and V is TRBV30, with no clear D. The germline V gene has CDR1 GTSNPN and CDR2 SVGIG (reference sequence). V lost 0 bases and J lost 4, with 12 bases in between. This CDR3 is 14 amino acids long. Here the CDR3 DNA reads TGTGCCTGGAGTGTAATCGCGGGCTCCACTGAAGCTTTCTTT. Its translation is CAWSVIAGSTEAFF. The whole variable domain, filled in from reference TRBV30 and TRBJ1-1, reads SQTIHQWPATLVQPVGSPLSLECTVEGTSNPNLYWYRQAAGRGLQLLFYSVGIGQISSEVPQNLSASRPQDRQFILSSKKLLLSDSGFYLCAWSVIAGSTEAFFGQGTRLTVV.

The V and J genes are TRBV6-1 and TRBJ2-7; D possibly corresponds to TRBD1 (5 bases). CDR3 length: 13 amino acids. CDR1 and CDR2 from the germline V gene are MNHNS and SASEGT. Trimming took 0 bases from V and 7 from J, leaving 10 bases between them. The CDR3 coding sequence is TGTGCCAGCAGTGAAGCGCCAGCAGGGGAGCAGTACTTC. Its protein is CASSEAPAGEQYF.

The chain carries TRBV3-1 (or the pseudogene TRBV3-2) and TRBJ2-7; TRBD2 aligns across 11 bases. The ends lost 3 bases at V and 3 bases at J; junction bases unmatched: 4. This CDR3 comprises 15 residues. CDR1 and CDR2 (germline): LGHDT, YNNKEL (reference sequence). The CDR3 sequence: CASSHPSGGYYEQYF. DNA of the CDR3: TGTGCCAGCAGCCACCCTAGCGGGGGGTACTACGAGCAGTACTTC.

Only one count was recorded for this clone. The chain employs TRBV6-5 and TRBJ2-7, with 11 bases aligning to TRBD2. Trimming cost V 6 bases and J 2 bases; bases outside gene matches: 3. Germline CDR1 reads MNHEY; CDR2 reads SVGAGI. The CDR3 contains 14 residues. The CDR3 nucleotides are TGTGCCAGCAGATATAGCGGGGGGGCCTACGAGCAGTACTTC. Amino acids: CASRYSGGAYEQYF.

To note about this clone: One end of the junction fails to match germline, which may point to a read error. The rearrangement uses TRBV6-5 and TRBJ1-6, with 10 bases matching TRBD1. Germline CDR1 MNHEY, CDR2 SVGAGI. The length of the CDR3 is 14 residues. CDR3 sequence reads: CASSRPTGGSPLHF. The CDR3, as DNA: TGTGCCAGCAGTCGACCGACAGGGGGCTCACCACTCCACTTT.

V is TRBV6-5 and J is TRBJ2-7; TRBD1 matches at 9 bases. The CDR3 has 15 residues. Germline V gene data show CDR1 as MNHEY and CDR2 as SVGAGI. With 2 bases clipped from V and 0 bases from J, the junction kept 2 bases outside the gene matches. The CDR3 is CASSYRGQGSYEQYF. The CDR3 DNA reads TGTGCCAGCAGTTACAGGGGACAGGGCTCCTACGAGCAGTACTTC.

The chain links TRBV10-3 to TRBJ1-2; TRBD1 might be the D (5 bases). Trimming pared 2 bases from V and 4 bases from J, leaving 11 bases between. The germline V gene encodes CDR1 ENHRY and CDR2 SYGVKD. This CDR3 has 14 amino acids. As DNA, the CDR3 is TGTGCCATCAGTGAGCTTGCGGGGCCCTATGGCTACACCTTC. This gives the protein CAISELAGPYGYTF.

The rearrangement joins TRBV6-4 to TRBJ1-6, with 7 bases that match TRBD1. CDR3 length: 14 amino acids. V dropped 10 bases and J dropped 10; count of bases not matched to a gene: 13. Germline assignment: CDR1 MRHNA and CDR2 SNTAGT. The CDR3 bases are TGTGCCACGTCCCGGGACAGCCTCGGGTCACCCCTCCACTTT. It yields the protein CATSRDSLGSPLHF.

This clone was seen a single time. The DNA for the CDR3 is TGTGCCAGCAGCCCAGGGACAGGGGAAAATCAGCCCCAGCATTTT. It yields the protein CASSPGTGENQPQHF. This chain connects TRBV7-9 to TRBJ1-5, with 10 bases matching TRBD1. Trimming at V came to 5 bases and at J to 4 bases, leaving 5 bases not matched to a gene. The CDR3 contains 15 residues. Germline CDR1 is SEHNR and CDR2 is FQNEAQ (reference sequence).

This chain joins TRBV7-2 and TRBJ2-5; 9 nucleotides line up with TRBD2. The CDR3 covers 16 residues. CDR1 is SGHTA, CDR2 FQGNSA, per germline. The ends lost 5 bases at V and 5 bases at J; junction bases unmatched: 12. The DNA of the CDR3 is TGTGCCAGCAGCCCCCGCGGGGGGGGGCCGGGGGAGACCCAGTACTTC. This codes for CASSPRGGGPGETQYF. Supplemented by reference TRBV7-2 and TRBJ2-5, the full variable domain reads GAGVSQSPSNKVTEKGKDVELRCDPISGHTALYWYRQSLGQGLEFLIYFQGNSAPDKSGLPSDRFSAERTGGSVSTLTIQRTQQEDSAVYLCASSPRGGGPGETQYFGPGTRLLVL.

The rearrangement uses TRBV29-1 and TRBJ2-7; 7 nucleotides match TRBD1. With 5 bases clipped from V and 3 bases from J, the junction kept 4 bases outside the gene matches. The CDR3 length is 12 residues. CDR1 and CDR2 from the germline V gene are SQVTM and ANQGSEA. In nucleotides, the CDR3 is TGCAGCGTTACGGGACAGTACTACGAGCAGTACTTC. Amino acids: CSVTGQYYEQYF.

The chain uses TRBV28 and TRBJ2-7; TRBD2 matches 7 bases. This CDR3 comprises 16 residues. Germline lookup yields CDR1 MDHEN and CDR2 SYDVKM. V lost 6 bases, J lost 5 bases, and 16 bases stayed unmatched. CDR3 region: CASSSGAGVRSNEQYF. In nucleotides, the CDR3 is TGTGCCAGCAGCTCGGGTGCGGGGGTAAGATCCAACGAGCAGTACTTC.

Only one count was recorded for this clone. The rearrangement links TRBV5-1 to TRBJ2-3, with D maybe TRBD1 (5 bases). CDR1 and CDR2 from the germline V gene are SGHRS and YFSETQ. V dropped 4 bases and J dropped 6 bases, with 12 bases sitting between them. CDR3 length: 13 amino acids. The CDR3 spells CASSETVTDTQYF. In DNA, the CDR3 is TGCGCCAGCAGCGAGACAGTGACGGATACGCAGTATTTT. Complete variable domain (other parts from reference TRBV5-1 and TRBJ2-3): KAGVTQTPRYLIKTRGQQVTLSCSPISGHRSVSWYQQTPGQGLQFLFEYFSETQRNKGNFPGRFSGRQFSNSRSEMNVSTLELGDSALYLCASSETVTDTQYFGPGTRLTVL.

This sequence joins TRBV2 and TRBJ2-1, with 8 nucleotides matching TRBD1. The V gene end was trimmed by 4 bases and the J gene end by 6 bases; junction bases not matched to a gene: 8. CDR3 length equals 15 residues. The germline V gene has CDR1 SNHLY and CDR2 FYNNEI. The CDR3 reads CASSATHGQGNEQFF. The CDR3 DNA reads TGTGCCAGCAGTGCGACCCATGGACAGGGCAATGAGCAGTTCTTC.

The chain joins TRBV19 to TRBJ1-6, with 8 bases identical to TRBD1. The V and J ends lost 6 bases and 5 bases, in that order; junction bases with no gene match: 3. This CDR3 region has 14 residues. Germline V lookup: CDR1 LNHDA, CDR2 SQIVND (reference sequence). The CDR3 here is CASSDRGDNSPLHF. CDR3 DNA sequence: TGTGCCAGTAGCGACAGGGGAGATAATTCACCCCTCCACTTT. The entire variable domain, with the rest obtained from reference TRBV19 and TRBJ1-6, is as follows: DGGITQSPKYLFRKEGQNVTLSCEQNLNHDAMYWYRQDPGQGLRLIYYSQIVNDFQKGDIAEGYSVSREKKESFPLTVTSAQKNPTAFYLCASSDRGDNSPLHFGNGTRLTVT.

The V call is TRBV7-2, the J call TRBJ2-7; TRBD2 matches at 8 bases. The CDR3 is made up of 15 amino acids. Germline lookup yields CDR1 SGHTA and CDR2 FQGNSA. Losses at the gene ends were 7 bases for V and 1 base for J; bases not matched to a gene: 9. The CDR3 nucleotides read TGTGCCAGCACCCCCGGGGGGGCAGGGTCCTACGAGCAGTACTTC. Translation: CASTPGGAGSYEQYF.